Each of the 27 T cell receptor beta chains below was sequenced from the same sample in a study of cytomegalovirus exposure and HLA in healthy donors. Primers: 60 Vbeta forward and 13 Jbeta reverse. Only in-frame clones appear in the TCRdb table, and some are missing; sequencing was by immunoSEQ multiplex PCR. The sample yields about 130,000 clones, approximately 80% seen once. The sample comprised PBMCs. The source of these receptors is a human donor in good health.

CDR3 in amino acids: CASSQDLKRAFTDTQYF. The DNA for the CDR3 is TGTGCCAGCAGCCAAGATCTCAAGCGGGCGTTCACAGATACGCAGTATTTT. The chain is built from TRBV4-2 and TRBJ2-3, with D possibly TRBD2 on 6 matching bases. The CDR3 runs 17 residues. Germline V gene lookup returns CDR1 LGHNA and CDR2 YNFKEQ. V lost 0 bases to trimming and J lost 2 bases, with 15 bases between them.

V gene TRBV7-2 combines with J gene TRBJ1-2; D might be TRBD1 (6 bases). This CDR3 is built from 15 residues. CDR1 and CDR2 from the germline V gene are SGHTA and FQGNSA. The V end lost 2 bases, the J end lost 4 bases, and 14 bases lay between the germline ends. The CDR3 coding sequence is TGTGCCAGCAGCTTATCCCCAACAGGGTTCTATGGCTACACCTTC. Amino acids: CASSLSPTGFYGYTF.

This chain links TRBV27 with TRBJ1-5; 11 nucleotides align to TRBD1. V was pared by 6 bases and J by 4 bases, with 2 bases of the junction left unmatched. CDR1 and CDR2 (germline): MNHEY, SMNVEV (reference sequence). The CDR3 has 14 amino acids. In DNA, the CDR3 is TGTGCCAGCAGAGGGACAGGGGGGAATCAGCCCCAGCATTTT. Protein product: CASRGTGGNQPQHF.

The gene calls are TRBV9 and TRBJ2-5; D perhaps matches TRBD2 (6 bases). The CDR3 extends over 16 amino acids. Trimming removed 2 bases from V and 5 bases from J, with 19 bases in between. Germline CDR1 is SGDLS and CDR2 is YYNGEE. The CDR3 DNA reads as TGTGCCAGCAGCGTTTCGGACTACCAACGAGGGGAGACCCAGTACTTC. It is translated as CASSVSDYQRGETQYF.

The rearrangement links TRBV6-1 to TRBJ2-3; D call uncertain. The V gene's germline CDR1 is MNHNS and CDR2 SASEGT. The CDR3 spans 14 residues. V was clipped by 6 bases and J by 1 base, with 11 bases between them. CDR3 in amino acids: CASRPLGRTDTQYF. The CDR3 coding sequence is TGTGCCAGCAGACCCCTAGGCCGCACAGATACGCAGTATTTT.

In its sample, this clone was seen once. Relative to the germline gene, one junction end is altered; a read error may explain this. The chain recombines TRBV2 with TRBJ2-1; D is undetermined. This CDR3 is built from 16 residues. Per the germline V gene, CDR1 is SNHLY and CDR2 is FYNNEI. The CDR3 nucleotides read TGTGCCAGCACTGAAGGCCTTATTAGCTCCTACAATGAGCAGTTCTTC. It is translated as CASTEGLISSYNEQFF. Together with reference TRBV2 and TRBJ2-1, the CDR3 gives the full variable domain: EPEVTQTPSHQVTQMGQEVILRCVPISNHLYFYWYRQILGQKVEFLVSFYNNEISEKSEIFDDQFSVERPDGSNFTLKIRSTKLEDSAMYFCASTEGLISSYNEQFFGPGTRLTVL.

In nucleotides, the CDR3 is TGTGCCAGTAGTTACCTAGCCAGAGATACGCAGTATTTT. Protein: CASSYLARDTQYF. This chain uses TRBV19 with TRBJ2-3; D is perhaps TRBD2 (5 bases). Germline CDR1 is LNHDA and CDR2 is SQIVND (reference sequence). Trimming shortened V by 5 bases and J by 5 bases, and 11 bases separated the two germline ends. This CDR3 is 13 amino acids long.

The rearrangement uses TRBV6-1 and TRBJ2-1, with D maybe TRBD1 (5 bases). Trimming pared 2 bases from V and 6 bases from J, leaving 14 bases between. The CDR3 spans 15 residues. Germline V gene data show CDR1 as MNHNS and CDR2 as SASEGT. DNA for the CDR3: TGTGCCAGCAGTGAACAGGGTACGTTCTTCAATGAGCAGTTCTTC. Translation: CASSEQGTFFNEQFF.

This rearrangement joins TRBV6-1 to TRBJ1-2; a possible D gene is TRBD1 (6 bases). The CDR3 runs to 15 residues. Per germline, CDR1 MNHNS and CDR2 SASEGT. Trimming removed 6 bases at V and 4 bases at J, with 18 bases between. For the CDR3, the DNA is TGTGCCAGCAGCCCAACCTGGGGGGGCCTCTATGGCTACACCTTC. It translates to CASSPTWGGLYGYTF.

This clone showed up just a few times. The chain joins TRBV6-5 to TRBJ2-7, with TRBD1 identical over 8 bases. After removal of 7 bases from V and 1 base from J, the junction contained 3 bases not matched to a gene. The CDR3 consists of 13 residues. The germline CDR1 and CDR2 sequences are MNHEY and SVGAGI. The CDR3 sequence: CASTGQGSYEQYF. For the CDR3, the DNA is TGTGCCAGCACCGGACAGGGATCCTACGAGCAGTACTTC.

The chain combines TRBV6-5 with TRBJ1-5, with TRBD1 as a possible D gene (5 bases). Trimming shortened V by 5 bases and J by 0 bases, and 11 bases separated the two germline ends. CDR1 and CDR2 from the germline V gene are MNHEY and SVGAGI. The length of the CDR3 is 15 residues. CDR3 amino acids: CASSTTGRSNQPQHF. DNA for the CDR3: TGTGCCAGCAGTACTACAGGCCGTAGCAATCAGCCCCAGCATTTT.

CDR3 residues: CASSLDREDTGELFF. CDR3 bases: TGTGCCAGCAGCCTCGACAGGGAAGACACCGGGGAGCTGTTTTTT. The V and J genes are TRBV6-4 and TRBJ2-2; the match to TRBD1 covers 7 bases. The CDR3 is 15 residues long. Trimming removed 6 bases from V and 3 bases from J; junction bases left unmatched: 7. Germline V gives CDR1 MRHNA, CDR2 SNTAGT.

The V call is TRBV29-1, the J call TRBJ2-1, with TRBD2 as a possible D gene (5 bases). From germline, CDR1 is SQVTM and CDR2 ANQGSEA. This CDR3 spans 16 amino acids. Trimming took 0 bases from V and 3 from J, leaving 15 bases between them. CDR3 in amino acids: CSVEDLGGLLYNEQFF. The CDR3 DNA is TGCAGCGTTGAAGATCTGGGCGGGTTACTCTACAATGAGCAGTTCTTC.

This chain connects TRBV19 to TRBJ2-7; D ambiguous. V lost 3 bases to trimming and J lost 0 bases, with 9 bases between them. CDR1 is LNHDA and CDR2 is SQIVND in the germline V gene (reference sequence). CDR3 length equals 14 residues. In nucleotides, the CDR3 is TGTGCCAGTAGTATCGTCGAGAGCTCCTACGAGCAGTACTTC. This encodes CASSIVESSYEQYF. Full variable domain (rest looked up from reference TRBV19 and TRBJ2-7): DGGITQSPKYLFRKEGQNVTLSCEQNLNHDAMYWYRQDPGQGLRLIYYSQIVNDFQKGDIAEGYSVSREKKESFPLTVTSAQKNPTAFYLCASSIVESSYEQYFGPGTRLTVT.

The V and J genes are TRBV6-1 and TRBJ2-1; D may be TRBD1 (6 bases). V lost 4 bases and J 2 bases, leaving 15 bases between the germline ends. Per germline, CDR1 MNHNS and CDR2 SASEGT. The CDR3 has 16 amino acids. The CDR3 nucleotides are TGTGCCAGCAGTGGACCACAGGGAGTTCCCTACAATGAGCAGTTCTTC. It specifies CASSGPQGVPYNEQFF.

The rearrangement joins TRBV9 to TRBJ2-5, with D possibly being TRBD2 (6 bases). CDR3 size: 13 residues. Germline-derived CDR1 and CDR2 are SGDLS and YYNGEE. The germline V and J ends were trimmed by 6 bases and 1 base, with 10 bases remaining between them. CDR3 nucleotide sequence: TGTGCCAGCACCTCAGCGGGCCAAGAGACCCAGTACTTC. It is translated as CASTSAGQETQYF.

The rearrangement uses TRBV5-8 and TRBJ1-1; maybe TRBD1 (5 bases). CDR1 is SGHTS, CDR2 YDEGEE, per germline. V lost 0 bases and J 4 bases, leaving 16 bases between the germline ends. CDR3 size: 16 residues. As DNA, the CDR3 is TGTGCCAGCAGCTTGGTAGCAGGGCTAAGGGGCACTGAAGCTTTCTTT. Its protein product is CASSLVAGLRGTEAFF.

The V call is TRBV4-1, the J call TRBJ1-2, with TRBD1 matching 9 bases. There are 18 residues in the CDR3. Germline lookup yields CDR1 MGHRA and CDR2 YSYEKL. The V segment lost 1 base and the J segment 5 bases; nucleotides outside the gene matches: 14. The CDR3 is CASSQVPGSGTGPYGYTF. The CDR3 bases are TGCGCCAGCAGCCAAGTGCCGGGGTCCGGGACAGGGCCTTATGGCTACACCTTC.

This clone was counted a few times. V is TRBV13 and J is TRBJ1-3, with D maybe TRBD1 (5 bases). Germline V CDR1 and CDR2: PRHDT, FYEKMQ (reference sequence). The CDR3 spans 14 residues. Trimming shortened V by 3 bases and J by 3 bases, and 9 bases separated the two germline ends. DNA of the CDR3: TGTGCCAGCAGCTTCCCAGGGTTTGGAAACACCATATATTTT. Translating it yields CASSFPGFGNTIYF.

This clone was recorded a few times. The V gene is TRBV5-1, the J gene TRBJ2-5; 8 bases line up with TRBD1. This CDR3 has 13 amino acids. V was pared by 5 bases and J by 2 bases, with 2 bases of the junction left unmatched. Germline V gene data show CDR1 as SGHRS and CDR2 as YFSETQ. In DNA form, the CDR3 reads TGCGCCAGCAGTTGGACAGGGCAAGAGACCCAGTACTTC. This translates into CASSWTGQETQYF. Filled out from reference TRBV5-1 and TRBJ2-5, the complete variable domain reads KAGVTQTPRYLIKTRGQQVTLSCSPISGHRSVSWYQQTPGQGLQFLFEYFSETQRNKGNFPGRFSGRQFSNSRSEMNVSTLELGDSALYLCASSWTGQETQYFGPGTRLLVL.

The CDR3 DNA sequence: TGTGCCACGTCAACTAGCGCTAGCACAGATACGCAGTATTTT. Amino acids: CATSTSASTDTQYF. The gene calls are TRBV10-3 and TRBJ2-3; 7 nucleotides align to TRBD2. J gave up 0 bases and V 10 bases, and 7 bases lay outside the gene matches. Germline CDR1 and CDR2: ENHRY and SYGVKD. The CDR3 extends over 14 amino acids.

The chain has TRBV5-1 and TRBJ2-1, with 15 nucleotides matching TRBD2. The CDR3 consists of 16 residues. Germline CDR1 and CDR2: SGHRS and YFSETQ. V was clipped by 4 bases and J by 7 bases; unmatched bases: 6. As DNA, the CDR3 is TGCGCCAGCAGCGTGGGACTAGCGGGGGGAGTGAATGAGCAGTTCTTC. Translated: CASSVGLAGGVNEQFF.

This clone was seen just once. The V gene is TRBV11-2, the J gene TRBJ2-4; 9 nucleotides match TRBD2. CDR1 SGHAT and CDR2 FQNNGV come from the germline V gene. This CDR3 is built from 17 residues. Trimming took 2 bases from V and 8 from J; bases not matched to a gene: 13. In DNA form, the CDR3 reads TGTGCCAGCAGCTTATCCGGCGGGGGGGCCGCGGGAGACATTCAGTACTTC. This translates into CASSLSGGGAAGDIQYF.

This clone was counted only a few times. The CDR3 spells CASSPQDTEAFF. CDR3 sequence (DNA): TGTGCCAGCAGCCCCCAGGACACTGAAGCTTTCTTT. The chain uses TRBV9 and TRBJ1-1; D gene unclear. Germline CDR1 SGDLS, CDR2 YYNGEE. This CDR3 is built from 12 residues. V was clipped by 4 bases and J by 3 bases, with 7 bases between them.

The chain uses TRBV5-8 and TRBJ2-1; D might be TRBD2 (6 bases). The CDR3 has 13 residues. V gave up 0 bases and J gave up 10 bases, with 11 bases separating them. Germline-derived CDR1 and CDR2 are SGHTS and YDEGEE. The CDR3 DNA reads TGTGCCAGCAGCTTGGTAGGAGGAGGGGAGCAGTTCTTC. Its translation: CASSLVGGGEQFF.

With regard to this clone: Other DNA sequences in the sample encode the same CDR3. In DNA, the CDR3 is TGTGCCAGCAGCTTGGTTGCGGCAAACACTGAAGCTTTCTTT. It codes for CASSLVAANTEAFF. The chain links TRBV5-5 to TRBJ1-1; unclear D gene. CDR1 is SGHKS, CDR2 YYEKEE, per germline (reference sequence). The V end lost 0 bases, the J end lost 2 bases, and 8 bases lay between the germline ends. The CDR3 has 14 residues.

This clone came up once. The chain has TRBV21-1 and TRBJ1-3; the table calls TRBD1, which could not be checked here. TRBV21-1 is a pseudogene. CDR3 length: 15 residues. Written as DNA, the CDR3 is TGTGCCAGCAGCTCCAAAACCAGGACTGGAAACACCATATATTTT. Translation gives CASSSKTRTGNTIYF.